These 3 T cell receptor beta chains share one sample of origin, sequenced in a study of human CD8 memory T cell subsets. By UMI-labeled 5' RACE, the TCR beta libraries were made. One entry per CDR3 protein, without DNA, is what TCRdb gives after re-calling the 5' RACE reads. This sample lists under 9,500 distinct CDR3 sequences; its ten largest clones have approximately 20%. The specimen was CD8+ T cells from PBMCs. These receptors originate from a human donor in good health.

The gene calls are TRBV7-9 and TRBJ2-1; TCRdb's assignment of TRBD1 cannot be checked, as there is no DNA. The CDR3 is 14 residues long. CDR1 and CDR2 (germline): SEHNR, FQNEAQ (reference sequence). Here the CDR3 reads CASSRGPAENEQFF.

The chain uses TRBV29-1 and TRBJ2-3. The CDR3 totals 15 residues. Germline assignment: CDR1 SQVTM and CDR2 ANQGSEA. The CDR3 region is CSVEGDFKSTDTQYF.

The chain has TRBV29-1 and TRBJ2-5; TCRdb's assignment of TRBD2 cannot be checked, as there is no DNA. CDR3 length: 15 residues. Per germline, CDR1 SQVTM and CDR2 ANQGSEA. The CDR3 region is CSVLGTSPRFETQYF.